Detailed here is one T cell receptor (beta chain). Antigen: not known. This sample was included in a study of monozygotic twins with inflammatory bowel disease. Blood was drawn at about 2.4 ml per donor. After skipping T cell sorting, the authors isolated total RNA from whole blood. Notes on the study in general: The authors note that differing immunosuppressive treatments may have added variability to patient repertoires.

TCRdb re-analyzed the 5' RACE reads; it lists each CDR3 protein once, without DNA. The listing contains 200,000 to 250,000 distinct CDR3 sequences. The clonotype comes from a human donor with ulcerative colitis or Crohn's disease, or a healthy co-twin of an affected twin (not recorded which). The material sequenced was blood.

CDR3 sequence reads: CASRIFSGNTIYF. The J gene is TRBJ1-3, the V gene TRBV6-1. Germline V lookup: CDR1 MNHNS, CDR2 SASEGT. The CDR3 consists of 13 residues.